This T cell receptor beta chain was found in a study of cytomegalovirus exposure and HLA in healthy donors. The length of the CDR3 is 14 residues. Unmatched junction bases numbered 3, after V lost 4 bases and J lost 5 bases. CDR1 and CDR2 from the germline V gene are SGHTS and YDEGEE. PCR primers comprised 60 Vbeta and 13 Jbeta primers. Data came from immunoSEQ multiplex PCR; TCRdb stores just in-frame clones and leaves some out. The data hold fewer than 150,000 clones, with around 68% observed a single time. The receptor comes from a woman in her thirties or forties in good health and CMV-seropositive. The chain couples TRBV5-8 to TRBJ1-5; 10 nucleotides agree with TRBD1. The sample taken for sequencing was PBMCs. The CDR3 loop reads CASSQGQGHQPQHF. The CDR3 region has the DNA TGTGCCAGCAGCCAGGGACAGGGGCATCAGCCCCAGCATTTT.